This T cell receptor (beta chain) was captured in a study of T cell responses to AZD1222 COVID-19 vaccine. Study-level results: Females outnumbered males among donors, who were mostly white British; clonal diversity was possibly underestimated. Increases in Spike-specific TCR breadth and depth were seen after two AZD1222 doses. Seropositive at baseline were only six or seven AZD1222 recipients.

The table came from immunoSEQ multiplex PCR; TCRdb's copy has only in-frame clones and leaves some out. The profile shows 180,000 or so clones, roughly nine tenths of them singletons. The length of the CDR3 is 18 residues. Per the germline V gene, CDR1 is SGHAT and CDR2 is FQNNGV. V lost 2 bases, J lost 5 bases, and 13 bases stayed unmatched. With respect to this clone: The antigen is not known.

This sample comprised peripheral blood, obtained 28 days after the second AZD1222 dose. The TCR originated in an adult who received the AZD1222 COVID-19 vaccine. This chain joins TRBV11-2 and TRBJ2-1, with 9 bases fitting TRBD1. For the CDR3, the DNA is TGTGCCAGCAGCTTACTTTTTACCGGGACAGGGTTCCACAATGAGCAGTTCTTC. Translated: CASSLLFTGTGFHNEQFF. The variable domain in full, completed from reference TRBV11-2 and TRBJ2-1, reads EAGVAQSPRYKIIEKRQSVAFWCNPISGHATLYWYQQILGQGPKLLIQFQNNGVVDDSQLPKDRFSAERLKGVDSTLKIQPAKLEDSAVYLCASSLLFTGTGFHNEQFFGPGTRLTVL.